This entry lists 6 T cell receptor beta chains sequenced from one sample in a study of regulatory T cells in long-lasting Graves disease. Sample time point: persistent/refractory GD, antithyroid drugs over 5 years with positive TRAb. PBMCs provided the RNA from which the TCR library was made. In building TCR beta libraries, iRepertoire HTBI primers were used together with Arm-PCR of CDR3 regions. TCRdb re-derived calls from the multiplex PCR reads in MiXCR, one entry per CDR3 protein. In the table there are around 460,000 distinct CDR3 sequences, approximately 22% of which are singletons. The sample here was peripheral blood mononuclear cells (PBMCs), taken when the disease was refractory, from a patient treated with antithyroid drugs. Every receptor here comes from a female donor with Graves disease.

Notes on this clonotype: The junction departs from the called germline gene at one end, perhaps through a read error. The V and J genes are TRBV7-9 and TRBJ2-5, with D perhaps assigned TRBD1 or TRBD2 (6 bases each). CDR1 and CDR2 from the germline V gene are SEHNR and FQNEAQ (reference sequence). The CDR3 has 14 amino acids. The CDR3 here is CASGLGGGGETQYF. CDR3 in DNA: TGTGCCAGCGGCTTAGGAGGGGGAGGAGAGACCCAGTACTTC. The full variable domain, in which reference TRBV7-9 and TRBJ2-5 provide the parts outside the CDR3, is DTGVSQNPRHKITKRGQNVTFRCDPISEHNRLYWYRQTLGQGPEFLTYFQNEAQLEKSRLLSDRFSAERPKGSFSTLEIQRTEQGDSAMYLCASGLGGGGETQYFGPGTRLLVL.

Ten or more counts support this clonotype. The chain uses TRBV28 and TRBJ2-2, with unresolved D. The CDR3 contains 17 residues. In germline, CDR1 is MDHEN, CDR2 SYDVKM. V was shortened by 5 bases and J by 0 bases, with 16 bases between the two germline ends. Here the CDR3 reads CASSKIPAQTNTGELFF. DNA for the CDR3: TGTGCCAGCAGTAAGATACCTGCTCAAACGAACACCGGGGAGCTGTTTTTT.

This clonotype was counted once. A read error is possible here, since a much larger clone lies one base away. The gene calls are TRBV6-1 and TRBJ1-1; D perhaps matches TRBD1 (6 bases). CDR3 size: 14 residues. Germline values: CDR1 MNHNS, CDR2 SASEGT. CDR3 sequence: CASSEGGGLSEASF. The CDR3 DNA is TGTGCCAGCAGTGAAGGGGGGGGGCTGAGTGAAGCTTCCTTT.

The V call is TRBV5-1, the J call TRBJ2-7, with D uncertain. Germline loops: CDR1 SGHRS, CDR2 YFSETQ. The CDR3 runs 13 residues. Trimming stripped 0 bases from V and 5 bases from J, with 9 bases between. CDR3 in DNA: TGCGCCAGCAGCTTGGCCGTCGACAACGAGCAGTACTTC. Its protein is CASSLAVDNEQYF.

This rearrangement joins TRBV20-1 to TRBJ2-2, with TRBD1 matching 7 bases. Germline CDR1 is DFQATT and CDR2 is SNEGSKA (reference sequence). The CDR3 has 12 residues. V gave up 6 bases and J gave up 6 bases; unmatched junction bases: 4. In DNA form, the CDR3 reads TGCAGTGCCAACAGGGGCTCCGGGGAGCTGTTTTTT. Residues: CSANRGSGELFF.

A few counts support this clonotype. This chain connects TRBV5-6 to TRBJ2-7; D is possibly TRBD2 (6 bases). The V and J ends lost 1 base and 5 bases respectively, with 16 bases between them. Germline V lookup: CDR1 SGHDT, CDR2 YYEEEE. This CDR3 is 15 amino acids long. CDR3 nucleotide sequence: TGTGCCAGCAGCTTGCCGAGCCTAGCGTTAGACGAGCAGTACTTC. Translated: CASSLPSLALDEQYF.